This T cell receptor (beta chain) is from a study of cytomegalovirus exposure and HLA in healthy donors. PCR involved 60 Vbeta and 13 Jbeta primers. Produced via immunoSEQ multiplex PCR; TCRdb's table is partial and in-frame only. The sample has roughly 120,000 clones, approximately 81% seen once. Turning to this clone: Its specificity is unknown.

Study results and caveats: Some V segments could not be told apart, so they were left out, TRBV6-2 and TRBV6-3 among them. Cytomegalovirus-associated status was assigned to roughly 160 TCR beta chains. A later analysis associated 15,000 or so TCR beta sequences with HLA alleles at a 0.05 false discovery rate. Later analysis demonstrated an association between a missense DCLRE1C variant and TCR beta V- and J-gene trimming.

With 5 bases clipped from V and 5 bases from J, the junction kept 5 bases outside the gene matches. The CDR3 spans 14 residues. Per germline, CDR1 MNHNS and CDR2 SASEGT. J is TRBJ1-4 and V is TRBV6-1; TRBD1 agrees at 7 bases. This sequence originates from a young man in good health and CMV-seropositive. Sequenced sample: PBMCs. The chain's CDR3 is CASSSQGGNEKLFF. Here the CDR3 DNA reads TGTGCCAGCAGTTCCCAGGGGGGAAATGAAAAACTGTTTTTT.